This paragraph reports one TCR beta chain. Within the sample, other DNA sequences also encode this same CDR3. The data derive from a study of control samples from healthy donors and cancer patients. TCRdb's table, derived via immunoSEQ multiplex PCR, lists solely in-frame clones and lacks some. The table records 120,000 or so clones, roughly 86% of them present only once. This CDR3 region has 13 residues. The V end lost 6 bases, the J end lost 1 base, and 7 bases lay between the germline ends. The sequence derives from a man aged 60-69 years in good health. The specimen was blood. The rearrangement uses TRBV12-3 or TRBV12-4 and TRBJ1-5; no reliable D call. CDR3 protein: CASSPDSNQPQHF. DNA for the CDR3: TGTGCCAGCAGCCCTGACAGCAATCAGCCCCAGCATTTT.